The rows below give T cell receptor beta chains drawn from one sample of a study of blood T cell repertoires in COVID-19. Here immunoSEQ multiplex PCR was the method, and the copy in TCRdb shows in-frame clones only, minus some. The sample shows more than 200,000 clones, roughly 87% of them seen only once. The specimen was PBMCs or T cells enriched from blood (not recorded which). The receptor set was obtained from a man aged 25 to 40 who had recovered from COVID-19. Both conserved end residues are part of each CDR3. The D gene is left open where the match is weak. Clone size is not always given. Where it is, it says once, few, many or a class for expanded clones.

v_call: TRBV4-1
j_call: TRBJ1-2
clone_size: .
d_call: TRBD1
cdr3_aa: CASSQQGAVNGYTF
cdr3_nt: TGCGCCAGCAGCCAACAGGGGGCAGTTAATGGCTACACCTTC

v_call: TRBV2
j_call: TRBJ2-7
clone_size: .
d_call: TRBD2
cdr3_aa: CASSATSGRKYEQYF
cdr3_nt: TGTGCCAGCAGTGCGACTAGCGGGAGAAAATACGAGCAGTACTTC

v_call: TRBV28
j_call: TRBJ2-7
clone_size: .
d_call: .
cdr3_aa: CASSSPGLAYEQYF
cdr3_nt: TGTGCCAGCAGTTCCCCGGGACTGGCCTACGAGCAGTACTTC

v_call: TRBV4-2
j_call: TRBJ2-7
clone_size: .
d_call: TRBD2
cdr3_aa: CASSQGTLTGGHLLRYEQYF
cdr3_nt: TGTGCCAGCAGCCAAGGAACGCTCACGGGAGGCCACCTTCTTCGCTACGAGCAGTACTTC

v_call: TRBV7-3
j_call: TRBJ2-1
clone_size: .
d_call: .
cdr3_aa: CASSFMGGGNEQFF
cdr3_nt: TGTGCCAGCAGCTTTATGGGAGGGGGGAATGAGCAGTTCTTC

v_call: TRBV11-2
j_call: TRBJ1-5
clone_size: .
d_call: TRBD1
cdr3_aa: CASSQTGAGNQPQHF
cdr3_nt: TGTGCCAGCAGCCAGACAGGGGCAGGCAATCAGCCCCAGCATTTT

v_call: TRBV6-1
j_call: TRBJ1-1
clone_size: .
d_call: .
cdr3_aa: CASSERRRGGTEAFF
cdr3_nt: TGTGCCAGCAGTGAACGTAGGAGGGGTGGAACTGAAGCTTTCTTT

v_call: TRBV30
j_call: TRBJ1-5
clone_size: .
d_call: TRBD1
cdr3_aa: CACVPGQGLGQPQHF
cdr3_nt: TGTGCCTGTGTACCGGGACAGGGACTGGGGCAGCCCCAGCATTTT

v_call: TRBV19
j_call: TRBJ1-4
clone_size: .
d_call: .
cdr3_aa: CASLERRYGKLFF
cdr3_nt: TGTGCCAGTCTCGAGAGAAGATATGGAAAACTGTTTTTT

v_call: TRBV2
j_call: TRBJ1-3
clone_size: few
d_call: .
cdr3_aa: CASSVDSRSSGNTIYF
cdr3_nt: TGTGCCAGCAGTGTAGACAGCAGGAGCTCTGGAAACACCATATATTTT

v_call: TRBV4-1
j_call: TRBJ1-4
clone_size: .
d_call: .
cdr3_aa: CASSQTGGANEKLFF
cdr3_nt: TGCGCCAGCAGCCAGACAGGTGGGGCTAATGAAAAACTGTTTTTT

v_call: TRBV3-1/TRBV3-2
j_call: TRBJ2-3
clone_size: .
d_call: .
cdr3_aa: CASSQDFADTDTQYF
cdr3_nt: TGTGCCAGCAGCCAAGATTTCGCGGACACAGATACGCAGTATTTT

v_call: TRBV28
j_call: TRBJ2-7
clone_size: .
d_call: .
cdr3_aa: CASRGDQDRKYEQYF
cdr3_nt: TGTGCCAGCAGGGGGGACCAGGACAGAAAATACGAGCAGTACTTC

v_call: TRBV28
j_call: TRBJ1-5
clone_size: .
d_call: .
cdr3_aa: CASSSLESNQPQHF
cdr3_nt: TGTGCCAGCAGTTCCTTGGAGTCGAATCAGCCCCAGCATTTT

v_call: TRBV5-6
j_call: TRBJ1-1
clone_size: .
d_call: TRBD1
cdr3_aa: CASNTETGGVNTEAFF
cdr3_nt: TGTGCCAGCAACACCGAGACAGGGGGCGTGAACACTGAAGCTTTCTTT

v_call: TRBV19
j_call: TRBJ2-3
clone_size: .
d_call: TRBD2
cdr3_aa: CASRVAGSTDTQYF
cdr3_nt: TGTGCCAGTAGAGTAGCGGGCAGCACAGATACGCAGTATTTT

v_call: TRBV28
j_call: TRBJ2-7
clone_size: few
d_call: .
cdr3_aa: CASSLSAYEQYF
cdr3_nt: TGTGCCAGCAGTTTGTCGGCCTACGAGCAGTACTTC

v_call: TRBV3-1/TRBV3-2
j_call: TRBJ2-7
clone_size: .
d_call: TRBD1
cdr3_aa: CASSQGRRDRGEQYF
cdr3_nt: TGTGCCAGCAGCCAAGGGCGCCGGGACAGGGGCGAGCAGTACTTC

v_call: TRBV28
j_call: TRBJ2-7
clone_size: .
d_call: .
cdr3_aa: CASSFLAAPTYEQYF
cdr3_nt: TGTGCCAGCAGTTTTTTAGCAGCCCCTACCTACGAGCAGTACTTC

v_call: TRBV5-1
j_call: TRBJ2-7
clone_size: .
d_call: TRBD2
cdr3_aa: CASSLGETSGIPYEQYF
cdr3_nt: TGCGCCAGCAGCTTGGGGGAGACTAGCGGGATCCCCTACGAGCAGTACTTC

v_call: TRBV6-5
j_call: TRBJ2-7
clone_size: .
d_call: .
cdr3_aa: CASRPTSRYEQYF
cdr3_nt: TGTGCCAGCAGACCCACTAGCCGCTACGAGCAGTACTTC

v_call: TRBV6-5
j_call: TRBJ2-7
clone_size: once
d_call: TRBD2
cdr3_aa: CASSYSLAGTYEQYF
cdr3_nt: TGTGCCAGCAGTTACTCCCTAGCGGGAACCTACGAGCAGTACTTC

v_call: TRBV19
j_call: TRBJ1-6
clone_size: .
d_call: .
cdr3_aa: CASGGRGSSYNSPLHF
cdr3_nt: TGTGCCTCGGGGGGCAGGGGAAGCTCCTATAATTCACCCCTCCACTTT

v_call: TRBV30
j_call: TRBJ2-1
clone_size: .
d_call: .
cdr3_aa: CAWSPRDEQFF
cdr3_nt: TGTGCCTGGAGTCCTCGGGATGAGCAGTTCTTC

v_call: TRBV5-1
j_call: TRBJ1-6
clone_size: .
d_call: TRBD1
cdr3_aa: CASSPQTGISSYNSPLHF
cdr3_nt: TGCGCCAGCAGCCCACAGACAGGGATCAGCTCCTATAATTCACCCCTCCACTTT

v_call: TRBV10-1
j_call: TRBJ2-1
clone_size: .
d_call: TRBD2
cdr3_aa: CASSESRTSGRGEQFF
cdr3_nt: TGCGCCAGCAGTGAGTCGAGGACTAGCGGGAGAGGTGAGCAGTTCTTC

v_call: TRBV7-2
j_call: TRBJ2-7
clone_size: .
d_call: .
cdr3_aa: CASSFLEAGSYEQYF
cdr3_nt: TGTGCCAGCAGCTTCCTAGAAGCGGGTTCCTACGAGCAGTACTTC

v_call: TRBV7-9
j_call: TRBJ2-7
clone_size: once
d_call: TRBD2
cdr3_aa: CASSLFGGGAEQYF
cdr3_nt: TGTGCCAGCAGCTTATTCGGCGGGGGGGCCGAGCAGTACTTC

v_call: TRBV27
j_call: TRBJ1-3
clone_size: few
d_call: .
cdr3_aa: CASSLSAPSLIHSGNTIYF
cdr3_nt: TGTGCCAGCAGTTTATCAGCGCCCTCATTAATCCATAGTGGAAACACCATATATTTT

v_call: TRBV5-6
j_call: TRBJ1-1
clone_size: .
d_call: .
cdr3_aa: CASSLMGRMNTEAFF
cdr3_nt: TGTGCCAGCAGCTTGATGGGCAGAATGAACACTGAAGCTTTCTTT

v_call: TRBV19
j_call: TRBJ1-1
clone_size: .
d_call: TRBD1
cdr3_aa: CASRPTSGTASGVAFF
cdr3_nt: TGTGCCAGTAGGCCGACTTCAGGGACAGCTTCGGGGGTAGCTTTCTTT

v_call: TRBV10-3
j_call: TRBJ2-2
clone_size: .
d_call: .
cdr3_aa: CAINTMRTATNTGELFF
cdr3_nt: TGTGCCATCAACACGATGAGGACAGCTACGAACACCGGGGAGCTGTTTTTT

v_call: TRBV27
j_call: TRBJ2-2
clone_size: .
d_call: TRBD2
cdr3_aa: CASSLREGTGELFF
cdr3_nt: TGTGCCAGCAGTTTGCGGGAGGGCACCGGGGAGCTGTTTTTT

v_call: TRBV19
j_call: TRBJ1-6
clone_size: .
d_call: .
cdr3_aa: CASSIAVGGHPLDNSPLHF
cdr3_nt: TGTGCCAGTAGTATCGCCGTGGGGGGGCACCCCCTCGATAATTCACCCCTCCACTTT

v_call: TRBV15
j_call: TRBJ2-5
clone_size: .
d_call: TRBD1
cdr3_aa: CATSGRGQGRETQYF
cdr3_nt: TGTGCCACCAGCGGCCGGGGACAGGGGCGAGAGACCCAGTACTTC

v_call: TRBV6-6
j_call: TRBJ2-2
clone_size: few
d_call: .
cdr3_aa: CASNQGLGTGELFF
cdr3_nt: TGTGCCAGCAATCAGGGTCTGGGCACCGGGGAGCTGTTTTTT

v_call: TRBV19
j_call: TRBJ2-7
clone_size: few
d_call: .
cdr3_aa: CASSVALVVYEQYF
cdr3_nt: TGTGCCAGTAGCGTGGCGCTAGTTGTCTACGAGCAGTACTTC

v_call: TRBV7-6
j_call: TRBJ2-2
clone_size: few
d_call: .
cdr3_aa: CASSLVASTGELFF
cdr3_nt: TGTGCCAGCAGCTTAGTAGCCAGCACCGGGGAGCTGTTTTTT

v_call: TRBV11-2
j_call: TRBJ2-7
clone_size: .
d_call: .
cdr3_aa: CASSLDSSPGTKYEQYF
cdr3_nt: TGTGCCAGCAGCTTAGACAGTTCCCCCGGGACAAAATACGAGCAGTACTTC

v_call: TRBV5-6
j_call: TRBJ1-5
clone_size: .
d_call: .
cdr3_aa: CASSLVGGREPQHF
cdr3_nt: TGTGCCAGCAGCTTAGTGGGGGGAAGGGAGCCCCAGCATTTT

v_call: TRBV4-2
j_call: TRBJ2-7
clone_size: .
d_call: TRBD2
cdr3_aa: CASSQTSGRALTYEQYF
cdr3_nt: TGTGCCAGCAGCCAGACTAGCGGGAGGGCCCTAACCTACGAGCAGTACTTC